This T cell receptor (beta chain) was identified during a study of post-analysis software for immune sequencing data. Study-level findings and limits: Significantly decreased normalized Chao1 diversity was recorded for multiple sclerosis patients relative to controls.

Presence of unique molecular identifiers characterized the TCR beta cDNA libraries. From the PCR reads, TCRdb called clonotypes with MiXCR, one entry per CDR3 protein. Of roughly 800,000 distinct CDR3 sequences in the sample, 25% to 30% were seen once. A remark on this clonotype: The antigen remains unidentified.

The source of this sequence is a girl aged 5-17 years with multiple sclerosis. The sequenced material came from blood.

In nucleotides, the CDR3 is TGTGCCAGCAGTGAAAAAGGGAACAATGAGCAGTTCTTC. Amino acids: CASSEKGNNEQFF. The chain carries TRBV25-1 and TRBJ2-1; D is undetermined. This CDR3 comprises 13 residues. V was trimmed by 2 bases and J by 5 bases, leaving 7 bases between them. In germline, CDR1 is MGHDK, CDR2 SYGVNS.